This T cell receptor (beta chain) was sequenced for a study of T cell responses to AZD1222 COVID-19 vaccine. Study as a whole: Doses given second, at about 4 or about 12 weeks, were pooled.

Study-wide results and caveats: Donors were largely white British and mainly female; clonal diversity was possibly underestimated.

V lost 0 bases and J lost 3, with 15 bases in between. The CDR3 covers 17 residues. Germline V CDR1 and CDR2: SGHVS, FNYEAQ. In the case of this clone: Antigen: not known.

The table came from immunoSEQ multiplex PCR; TCRdb's copy has only in-frame clones and leaves some out. The sample has 140,000 to 150,000 clones, about 91% seen once. The chain joins TRBV7-6 to TRBJ1-5; D unresolved. This receptor was identified in an adult in good health. The sample was peripheral blood, taken on day 0 of AZD1222 vaccination. This CDR3 is CASSLALAQNYNQPQHF. In DNA form, the CDR3 reads TGTGCCAGCAGCTTAGCGCTAGCCCAGAACTACAATCAGCCCCAGCATTTT.